The subject of this entry is one T cell receptor (beta chain). Its antigen is unidentified. Time point defined: neoterminal ileum biopsy at postoperative endoscopy, about 6 months after surgery. Some clones are missing from TCRdb's copy, which holds only in-frame ones; the method was immunoSEQ multiplex PCR. The profile shows more than 10,000 clones, around 75% of them singletons. This specimen belongs to a study of T cell repertoires in ileal Crohn's disease. Study context: Operated complications were stricturing disease (about 60%) and penetrating disease (approximately 39%). Thiopurines (about twelve) or anti-TNF agents (about 19) were given postoperatively to about half.

Notes on the study in general: Clonal expansions were more frequent in active smokers than non-smokers at surgery. Sorted CD8 T cells held more high-frequency clones than CD4.

V was cut by 1 base and J by 4 bases, with 13 bases left in between. The CDR3 has 15 amino acids. CDR1 is MGHDK and CDR2 is SYGVNS in the germline V gene. The chain is built from TRBV25-1 and TRBJ1-1, with D tentatively TRBD1 (5 bases). Sequenced sample: ileal tissue. The receptor was derived from an adult with Crohn's disease. CDR3 sequence (DNA): TGTGCCAGCAGTGAATGGGGCAGGTTTGTCACTGAAGCTTTCTTT. Protein sequence: CASSEWGRFVTEAFF.